This is a list of T cell receptor beta chains from one sample in a study of CD8 T cells in Susac syndrome. MiXCR was run by TCRdb on the immunoSEQ multiplex PCR reads, yielding one entry per CDR3 protein. Of roughly 400,000 distinct CDR3 sequences in the sample, more than 80% are singletons; the top ten hold roughly 0.1%. The source material was CD8+ T cells from PBMCs. The receptors originated from a human donor with multiple sclerosis. CDR3s include the opening cysteine and the closing phenylalanine or tryptophan. The D gene is left open where the match is weak. The listing skips clone size in some rows; elsewhere it reads once, few, many or a size class.

V,J,D,size,length,CDR3,DNA
TRBV12-5,TRBJ1-4,TRBD1,-,17,CASGFGTEEKANEKLFF,TGTGCTAGTGGTTTTGGGACAGAGGAAAAGGCTAATGAAAAACTGTTTTTT
TRBV4-1,TRBJ2-1,-,-,13,CASSQGMGNEQFF,TGCGCCAGCAGCCAAGGTATGGGAAATGAGCAGTTCTTC
TRBV10-3,TRBJ1-2,-,-,14,CAISAFAGSDGYTF,TGTGCCATCAGTGCGTTTGCAGGGTCCGATGGCTACACCTTC
TRBV6-1,TRBJ2-2,TRBD1,few,15,CASSGGTGDTGELFF,TGTGCCAGCAGTGGTGGGACAGGGGACACCGGGGAGCTGTTTTTT
TRBV19,TRBJ2-1,TRBD1,-,16,CASSIVGTGGLDEQFF,TGTGCCAGTAGTATAGTCGGGACAGGGGGCTTGGATGAGCAGTTCTTC
TRBV5-1,TRBJ2-3,-,-,15,CASSSRAGSADTQYF,TGCGCCAGCAGCTCACGCGCAGGGTCTGCAGATACGCAGTATTTT
TRBV5-1,TRBJ1-1,-,-,12,CASNGEKTEAFF,TGCGCCAGCAACGGTGAGAAAACTGAAGCTTTCTTT
TRBV2,TRBJ2-1,-,-,12,CVVVSAFNEQFF,TGTGTAGTCGTGTCGGCGTTCAATGAGCAGTTCTTC
TRBV11-2,TRBJ2-7,-,-,12,CASSATNYEQYF,TGTGCCAGCAGCGCTACGAACTACGAGCAGTACTTC
TRBV30,TRBJ2-1,TRBD1,-,11,CAWRDSNEQFF,TGTGCCTGGCGGGACAGCAATGAGCAGTTCTTC
TRBV28,TRBJ1-3,TRBD1,once,15,CASSYRGSLGNTIYF,TGTGCCAGCAGCTACAGGGGAAGCCTCGGAAACACCATATATTTT
TRBV20-1,TRBJ1-2,-,-,14,CSARDPQGNYGYTF,TGCAGTGCTAGAGATCCTCAGGGAAACTATGGCTACACCTTC
TRBV6-1,TRBJ2-7,-,-,13,CASSEGQEYEQYF,TGTGCCAGCAGTGAAGGACAGGAGTACGAGCAGTACTTC
TRBV27,TRBJ2-1,-,-,15,CASRIGGGSYNEQFF,TGTGCCAGCAGAATTGGAGGGGGGTCGTACAATGAGCAGTTCTTC
TRBV15,TRBJ1-3,-,-,16,CATSNPDTTHGNTIYF,TGTGCCACCAGCAACCCTGACACGACCCATGGAAACACCATATATTTT
TRBV15,TRBJ2-2,-,-,15,CATSRAGQNTGELFF,TGTGCCACCAGCAGAGCTGGACAGAACACCGGGGAGCTGTTTTTT
TRBV7-9,TRBJ2-6,-,few,16,CASSSPPRAGANVLTF,TGTGCCAGCAGCTCCCCCCCACGGGCTGGGGCCAACGTCCTGACTTTC
TRBV5-5,TRBJ2-1,TRBD2,-,17,CASSSLRMASGYNEQFF,TGTGCCAGCAGCTCCCTCAGGATGGCTAGCGGCTACAATGAGCAGTTCTTC
TRBV6-4,TRBJ2-1,TRBD2,-,15,CASKILAGSANEQFF,TGTGCCAGCAAAATACTAGCGGGGTCAGCCAATGAGCAGTTCTTC
TRBV19,TRBJ2-1,-,few,11,CACRGGGEQFF,TGTGCCTGTCGGGGTGGGGGTGAGCAGTTCTTC
TRBV6-2/TRBV6-3,TRBJ1-1,-,few,13,CASSLLPSDEAFF,TGTGCCAGCAGTTTACTCCCGTCAGATGAAGCTTTCTTT
TRBV5-1,TRBJ2-1,-,once,15,CASSSRLTSYNEQFF,TGCGCCAGCAGTTCCCGACTGACATCCTACAATGAGCAGTTCTTC
TRBV12-3/TRBV12-4,TRBJ2-2,TRBD2,-,15,CASRWTSGVTGELFF,TGTGCCAGCAGATGGACTAGCGGGGTTACCGGGGAGCTGTTTTTT
TRBV7-2,TRBJ2-1,TRBD2,-,18,CASSLRIWRLAGVDEQFF,TGTGCCAGCAGCTTAAGGATTTGGAGGCTAGCGGGAGTAGATGAGCAGTTCTTC
TRBV29-1,TRBJ1-1,-,-,13,CSVDRALHTEAFF,TGCAGCGTTGATAGGGCACTACACACTGAAGCTTTCTTT
TRBV4-1,TRBJ2-1,-,-,18,CASSQDGILSALDSEQFF,TGCGCCAGCAGCCAAGATGGTATCTTGTCCGCCCTAGATTCTGAGCAGTTCTTC
TRBV20-1,TRBJ1-1,-,-,11,CSARAGGLAFF,TGCAGTGCTAGAGCAGGAGGGTTGGCTTTCTTT
TRBV28,TRBJ2-7,-,once,16,CASSLYGITPRYEQYF,TGTGCCAGCAGTTTATACGGGATCACCCCCCGCTACGAGCAGTACTTC